This TCR beta chain derives from a study of blood T cell repertoires in COVID-19. The wider study: COVID-19 samples from acute and convalescent phases originated in the United States, Italy and Spain.

Generated by immunoSEQ multiplex PCR, the TCRdb table keeps only in-frame clones and is missing some. The table has some 100,000 clones, about 88% seen once. Looked up from germline, CDR1 is SNHLY and CDR2 is FYNNEI. Deletions cut 7 bases from V and 4 bases from J, with 11 bases between. The CDR3 runs to 14 residues. This chain connects TRBV2 to TRBJ2-6; no firm D call. The clonotype comes from a woman of 80 years or more with active COVID-19. Sequencing input: peripheral blood. CDR3 DNA: TGTGCCAGCAACCTGCGCGCCGGGGCCAACGTCCTGACTTTC. Translating it yields CASNLRAGANVLTF.